One sample yielded the 24 T cell receptor beta chains listed below, sequenced in a study of cytomegalovirus exposure and HLA in healthy donors. PCR was performed using 60 Vbeta and 13 Jbeta primers. The repertoire was sequenced with immunoSEQ multiplex PCR; TCRdb's copy has only in-frame clones and lacks some. The sample lists around 74,000 clones, around 80% seen once, with 2% to 3% in the top ten. The specimen was PBMCs. These receptors originate from a man aged 25 to 40 in good health and CMV-seronegative.

J is TRBJ2-1 and V is TRBV4-2; 11 positions match TRBD2. The CDR3 has 17 amino acids. V lost 3 bases, J lost 7 bases, and 11 bases stayed unmatched. CDR1 LGHNA and CDR2 YNFKEQ come from the germline V gene. In DNA form, the CDR3 reads TGTGCCAGCAGCCAGAGAGTTTTAGCGGGAGGGCCTAATGAGCAGTTCTTC. Protein product: CASSQRVLAGGPNEQFF.

This chain joins TRBV28 and TRBJ2-5; D is unclear. The CDR3 contains 14 residues. The germline V gene has CDR1 MDHEN and CDR2 SYDVKM. Trimming took off 6 bases at V and 2 bases at J, with 13 bases between the two ends. For the CDR3, the DNA is TGTGCCAGCAGCATCCACAGTAGTCAAGAGACCCAGTACTTC. This codes for CASSIHSSQETQYF. Using reference TRBV28 and TRBJ2-5 for the parts outside the CDR3, the full variable domain is DVKVTQSSRYLVKRTGEKVFLECVQDMDHENMFWYRQDPGLGLRLIYFSYDVKMKEKGDIPEGYSVSREKKERFSLILESASTNQTSMYLCASSIHSSQETQYFGPGTRLLVL.

The chain links TRBV13 to TRBJ1-3, with D hard to call. Trimming removed 8 bases at V and 2 bases at J, with 10 bases between. The CDR3 consists of 13 residues. Germline V CDR1 and CDR2: PRHDT, FYEKMQ (reference sequence). DNA for the CDR3: TGTGCCAGCGGAGTCGGGGCTGGAAACACCATATATTTT. This translates into CASGVGAGNTIYF.

V and J are TRBV5-6 and TRBJ1-2; no firm D call. With 1 base removed from V and 4 bases from J, the gap between germline ends came to 14 bases. This CDR3 contains 15 residues. Germline-derived CDR1 and CDR2 are SGHDT and YYEEEE. As DNA, the CDR3 is TGTGCCAGCAGCTTGAGGGTATCGGGGAGCTATGGCTACACCTTC. Protein product: CASSLRVSGSYGYTF.

This chain connects TRBV27 to TRBJ2-3; D is uncertain. Germline CDR1 reads MNHEY; CDR2 reads SMNVEV (reference sequence). This CDR3 has 14 amino acids. V was clipped by 0 bases and J by 2 bases, with 6 bases between them. CDR3 sequence: CASSLSTTTDTQYF. DNA for the CDR3: TGTGCCAGCAGTTTATCCACTACCACAGATACGCAGTATTTT.

The genes are TRBV28 and TRBJ1-2; D unclear. With 6 bases removed from V and 3 bases from J, the gap between germline ends came to 5 bases. The CDR3 extends over 11 amino acids. Germline V gene data show CDR1 as MDHEN and CDR2 as SYDVKM. As DNA, the CDR3 is TGTGCCAGCAGCTCAGACTATGGCTACACCTTC. It yields the protein CASSSDYGYTF.

V gene TRBV4-1 combines with J gene TRBJ1-1, with D unclear. The CDR3 has 16 residues. CDR1 MGHRA and CDR2 YSYEKL come from the germline V gene. Deletions cut 1 base from V and 4 bases from J, with 16 bases between. The CDR3 loop is CASSQAPPNRITEAFF. CDR3 DNA sequence: TGCGCCAGCAGCCAAGCGCCCCCTAACAGAATCACTGAAGCTTTCTTT.

The chain employs TRBV7-3 and TRBJ2-1; 7 bases align to TRBD2. V was pared by 6 bases and J by 7 bases, with 12 bases of the junction left unmatched. Germline values: CDR1 SGHTA, CDR2 FQGTGA. The CDR3 has 15 residues. Here the CDR3 reads CASSSHAGDRNEQFF. CDR3 coding DNA: TGTGCCAGCAGTTCGCACGCGGGGGATCGGAATGAGCAGTTCTTC.

The rearrangement uses TRBV7-9 and TRBJ1-5; D unresolved. Trimming removed 1 base from V and 3 bases from J, with 4 bases in between. The germline V gene has CDR1 SEHNR and CDR2 FQNEAQ (reference sequence). The CDR3 runs to 13 residues. The CDR3 loop is CASSLGVNQPQHF. In DNA, the CDR3 is TGTGCCAGCAGCTTAGGAGTCAATCAGCCCCAGCATTTT.

This rearrangement joins TRBV29-1 to TRBJ1-1; D is unresolved. V was shortened by 6 bases and J by 6 bases, with 11 bases between the two germline ends. The germline V gene encodes CDR1 SQVTM and CDR2 ANQGSEA. The CDR3 is 11 residues long. In nucleotides, the CDR3 is TGCAGCGTCGGGAGGGCAGCTGAAGCTTTCTTT. Encoded protein: CSVGRAAEAFF.

The chain carries TRBV4-3 and TRBJ1-2; 7 nucleotides match TRBD1. The germline CDR1 and CDR2 sequences are LGHNA and YSLEER. The CDR3 has 15 amino acids. V shed 1 base, J shed 5 bases, and the junction held 7 bases outside the gene matches. CDR3 amino acids: CASSQVLGTAYGYTF. CDR3 nucleotides: TGCGCCAGCAGCCAAGTCCTCGGGACAGCATATGGCTACACCTTC.

V is TRBV4-1 and J is TRBJ1-2, with TRBD1 matching over 7 bases. The junction had 11 bases not matched to a gene; V was cut back by 5 bases and J by 8 bases. Germline V CDR1 and CDR2: MGHRA, YSYEKL. This CDR3 has 14 amino acids. This CDR3 reads CASSDRAAFLGYTF. In nucleotides, the CDR3 is TGCGCCAGCAGCGACAGGGCCGCATTTCTAGGCTACACCTTC.

The sample holds one count of this clone. The chain combines TRBV4-3 with TRBJ2-1, with 9 bases that match TRBD2. Unmatched junction bases numbered 13, after V lost 0 bases and J lost 1 base. Germline-derived CDR1 and CDR2 are LGHNA and YSLEER. CDR3 size: 20 residues. CDR3 bases: TGCGCCAGCAGCCAAGAGGCGGATAGCGGGGGTCCTTCGTCCTACAATGAGCAGTTCTTC. It is translated as CASSQEADSGGPSSYNEQFF.

The chain recombines TRBV6-5 with TRBJ1-2; 10 bases are a match to TRBD1. Looked up from germline, CDR1 is MNHEY and CDR2 is SVGAGI. This CDR3 has 15 residues. V lost 7 bases, J lost 8 bases, and 13 bases stayed unmatched. The CDR3 region has the DNA TGTGCCAGCACTCTCGGACAGGGGGTTTTTGGGGGCTACACCTTC. Encoded protein: CASTLGQGVFGGYTF.

The chain links TRBV10-3 to TRBJ1-5, with 11 bases aligning to TRBD1. In germline, CDR1 is ENHRY, CDR2 SYGVKD. The CDR3 loop spans 16 amino acids. With V trimmed by 0 bases and J by 4 bases, 2 bases remained unmatched. The CDR3 DNA reads TGTGCCATCAGTGAGTCGGGGACAGGGGGTAATCAGCCCCAGCATTTT. Residues: CAISESGTGGNQPQHF.

The rearrangement uses TRBV7-9 and TRBJ2-6, with D perhaps TRBD2 (7 bases). V was trimmed by 0 bases and J by 2 bases, leaving 17 bases between them. Germline V gene sequence: CDR1 SEHNR, CDR2 FQNEAQ (reference sequence). The CDR3 runs 19 residues. The CDR3, as DNA: TGTGCCAGCAGCTTAGCGGGGGGGCAGGGCGGGACTGGGGCCAACGTCCTGACTTTC. It encodes CASSLAGGQGGTGANVLTF.

In its sample, this clone was seen once. The J gene is TRBJ1-6, the V gene TRBV30; TRBD1 might be the D (5 bases). The CDR3 totals 12 residues. The germline CDR1 and CDR2 sequences are GTSNPN and SVGIG (reference sequence). The V end was cut by 3 bases, the J end by 10 bases, with 10 bases between. CDR3 residues: CAWSRDGSPLHF. The CDR3, as DNA: TGTGCCTGGAGCAGGGATGGCTCACCCCTCCACTTT.

V usage is TRBV19 and J usage is TRBJ2-4; TRBD2 is a possible D gene (6 bases). Trimming pared 1 base from V and 3 bases from J, leaving 10 bases between. The CDR3 contains 15 residues. The germline V gene encodes CDR1 LNHDA and CDR2 SQIVND (reference sequence). The CDR3, as DNA: TGTGCCAGTAGTATAGCCTGGGGGGTCAAAAACATTCAGTACTTC. Its translation: CASSIAWGVKNIQYF.

This sequence joins TRBV28 and TRBJ2-1; 7 bases map to TRBD1. With V trimmed by 1 base and J by 8 bases, 5 bases remained unmatched. The CDR3 runs to 14 residues. CDR1 and CDR2 (germline): MDHEN, SYDVKM. The DNA for the CDR3 is TGTGCCAGCAGTTTATTGACAGGGATTCATGAGCAGTTCTTC. Encoded protein: CASSLLTGIHEQFF. Full variable domain (missing parts from reference TRBV28 and TRBJ2-1): DVKVTQSSRYLVKRTGEKVFLECVQDMDHENMFWYRQDPGLGLRLIYFSYDVKMKEKGDIPEGYSVSREKKERFSLILESASTNQTSMYLCASSLLTGIHEQFFGPGTRLTVL.

The genes are TRBV4-3 and TRBJ1-1; no definite D call. Germline CDR1 LGHNA, CDR2 YSLEER. V shed 0 bases and J shed 5 bases, with 10 bases lying between them. This CDR3 comprises 14 residues. In nucleotides, the CDR3 is TGCGCCAGCAGCCAAGAAGAGGGTAGGACTGAAGCTTTCTTT. It specifies CASSQEEGRTEAFF.

Remarks on this clone: Other DNA sequences within the sample encode an identical CDR3. V usage is TRBV19 and J usage is TRBJ2-1, with D possibly matching TRBD2 (6 bases). The V gene lost 7 bases and the J gene lost 0 bases, with 10 bases spanning the gap. Germline CDR1 is LNHDA and CDR2 is SQIVND (reference sequence). This CDR3 is built from 14 residues. CDR3 sequence: CASTRDSSYNEQFF. CDR3 nucleotide sequence: TGTGCCAGTACTAGGGACTCCTCCTACAATGAGCAGTTCTTC.

On this clone itself: Different DNA sequences within this sample yield the same CDR3. The genes are TRBV5-1 and TRBJ1-1, with D maybe TRBD1 (5 bases). CDR1 and CDR2 (germline): SGHRS, YFSETQ. This CDR3 is 13 amino acids long. The V and J ends lost 3 bases and 3 bases respectively, with 9 bases between them. This CDR3 is CASSSTGYTEAFF. CDR3 bases: TGCGCCAGCAGCTCAACAGGTTACACTGAAGCTTTCTTT.

The chain links TRBV30 to TRBJ1-4; D gene uncertain. V lost 2 bases, J lost 5 bases, and 9 bases lay in between. CDR1 GTSNPN and CDR2 SVGIG come from the germline V gene (reference sequence). This CDR3 is 13 amino acids long. The CDR3, as DNA: TGTGCCTGGAGTACCGGTTCGAATGAAAAACTGTTTTTT. Protein sequence: CAWSTGSNEKLFF.

The genes are TRBV19 and TRBJ2-3; TRBD2 agrees at 9 bases. In germline, CDR1 is LNHDA, CDR2 SQIVND (reference sequence). CDR3 length: 15 residues. Trimming at V came to 3 bases and at J to 2 bases, leaving 3 bases not matched to a gene. CDR3 loop: CASSMVAGVTDTQYF. The CDR3, as DNA: TGTGCCAGTAGTATGGTAGCGGGGGTCACAGATACGCAGTATTTT.